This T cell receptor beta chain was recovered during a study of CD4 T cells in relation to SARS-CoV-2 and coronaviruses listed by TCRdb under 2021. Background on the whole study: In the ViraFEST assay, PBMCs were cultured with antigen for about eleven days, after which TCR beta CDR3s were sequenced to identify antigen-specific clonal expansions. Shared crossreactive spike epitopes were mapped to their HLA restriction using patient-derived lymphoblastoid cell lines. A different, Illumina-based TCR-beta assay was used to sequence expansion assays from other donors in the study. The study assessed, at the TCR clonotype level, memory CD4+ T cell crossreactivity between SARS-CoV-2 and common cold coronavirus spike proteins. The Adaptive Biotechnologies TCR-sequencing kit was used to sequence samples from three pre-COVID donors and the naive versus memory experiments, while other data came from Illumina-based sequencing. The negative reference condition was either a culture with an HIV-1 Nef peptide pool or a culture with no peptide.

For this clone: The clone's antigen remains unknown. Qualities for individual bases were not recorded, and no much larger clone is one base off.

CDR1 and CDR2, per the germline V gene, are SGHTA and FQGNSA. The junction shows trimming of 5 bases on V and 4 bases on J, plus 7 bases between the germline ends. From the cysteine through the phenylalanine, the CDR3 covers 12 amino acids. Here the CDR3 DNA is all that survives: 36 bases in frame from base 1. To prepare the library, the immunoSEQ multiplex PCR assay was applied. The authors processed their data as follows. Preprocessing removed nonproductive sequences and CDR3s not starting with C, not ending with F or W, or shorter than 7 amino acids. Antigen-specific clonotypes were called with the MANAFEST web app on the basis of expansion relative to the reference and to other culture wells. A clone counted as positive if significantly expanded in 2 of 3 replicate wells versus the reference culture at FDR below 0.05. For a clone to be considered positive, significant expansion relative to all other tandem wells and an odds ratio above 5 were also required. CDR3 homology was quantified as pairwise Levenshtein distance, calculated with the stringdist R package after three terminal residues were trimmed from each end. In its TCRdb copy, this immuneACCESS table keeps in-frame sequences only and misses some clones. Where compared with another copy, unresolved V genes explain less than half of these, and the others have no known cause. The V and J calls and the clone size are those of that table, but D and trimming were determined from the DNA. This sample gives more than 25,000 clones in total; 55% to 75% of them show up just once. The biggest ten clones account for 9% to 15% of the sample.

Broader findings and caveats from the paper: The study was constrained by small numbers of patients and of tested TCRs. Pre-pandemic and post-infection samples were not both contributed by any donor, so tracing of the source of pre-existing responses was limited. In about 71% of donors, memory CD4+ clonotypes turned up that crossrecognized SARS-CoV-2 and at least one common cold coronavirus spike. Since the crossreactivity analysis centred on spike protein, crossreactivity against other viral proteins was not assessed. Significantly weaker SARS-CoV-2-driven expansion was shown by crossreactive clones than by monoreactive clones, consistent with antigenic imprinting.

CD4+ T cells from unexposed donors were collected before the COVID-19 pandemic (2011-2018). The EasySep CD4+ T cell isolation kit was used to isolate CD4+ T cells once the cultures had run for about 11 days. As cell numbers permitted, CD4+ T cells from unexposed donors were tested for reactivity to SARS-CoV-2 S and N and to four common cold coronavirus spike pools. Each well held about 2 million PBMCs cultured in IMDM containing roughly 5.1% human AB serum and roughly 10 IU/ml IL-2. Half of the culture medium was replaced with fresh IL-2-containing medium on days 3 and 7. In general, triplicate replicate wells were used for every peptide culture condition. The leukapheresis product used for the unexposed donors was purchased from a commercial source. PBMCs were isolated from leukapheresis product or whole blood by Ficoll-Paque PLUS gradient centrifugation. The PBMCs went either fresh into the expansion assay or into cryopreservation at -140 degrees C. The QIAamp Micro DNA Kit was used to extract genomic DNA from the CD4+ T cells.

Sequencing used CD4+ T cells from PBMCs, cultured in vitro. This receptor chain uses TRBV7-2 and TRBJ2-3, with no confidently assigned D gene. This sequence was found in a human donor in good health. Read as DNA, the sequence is TGTGCCAGCAGCGAGATTGCAGATACGCAGTATTTT. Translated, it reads CASSEIADTQYF.